One sample yielded the 14 T cell receptor beta chains listed below, sequenced in a study of T cell responses to AZD1222 COVID-19 vaccine. Sequencing used immunoSEQ multiplex PCR; TCRdb keeps in-frame clones, though not all of them. Found here are 160,000 or so clones, less than 90% of them singletons; the top ten hold 6.9%. The sequences come from peripheral blood, collected after recovery from COVID-19. The source of these receptors is an adult who had recovered from COVID-19.

This clone was detected once. The J gene is TRBJ2-7, the V gene TRBV10-1; 7 positions match TRBD1. The junction had 5 bases not matched to a gene; V was cut back by 5 bases and J by 1 base. The germline V gene encodes CDR1 WNHNN and CDR2 SYGVQD (reference sequence). This CDR3 spans 14 amino acids. CDR3 sequence (DNA): TGCGCCAGCAGTCCGGGACAGCGGTCCTACGAGCAGTACTTC. It codes for CASSPGQRSYEQYF.

This chain uses TRBV5-1 with TRBJ2-5; D remains unclear. The V gene lost 7 bases and the J gene lost 1 base, with 8 bases spanning the gap. Germline loops: CDR1 SGHRS, CDR2 YFSETQ. This CDR3 is 12 amino acids long. CDR3 DNA: TGCGCCAGCGGGGATCCCCAAGAGACCCAGTACTTC. Residues: CASGDPQETQYF.

The rearrangement links TRBV7-3 to TRBJ1-2; 11 positions match TRBD1. The length of the CDR3 is 18 residues. The germline CDR1 and CDR2 sequences are SGHTA and FQGTGA. The V segment lost 0 bases and the J segment 11 bases; nucleotides outside the gene matches: 17. The CDR3 DNA reads as TGTGCCAGCAGCTTAACAGGGTCTCCGCCGGGACAGGGGGTAGGATACACCTTC. Encoded protein: CASSLTGSPPGQGVGYTF.

V usage is TRBV5-1 and J usage is TRBJ1-2; no clear D. V lost 0 bases, J lost 4 bases, and 10 bases lay in between. The CDR3 extends over 14 amino acids. The germline V gene encodes CDR1 SGHRS and CDR2 YFSETQ. CDR3 amino acids: CASSLAASTYGYTF. In DNA, the CDR3 is TGCGCCAGCAGCTTGGCTGCATCCACCTATGGCTACACCTTC.

A note on this clone: Compared with germline, one end of the junction differs, possibly owing to a read error. CDR3 region: CASSLRGAPGGGIF. The CDR3 nucleotides are TGTGCCAGCAGTTTAAGGGGGGCGCCAGGCGGGGGGATCTTC. The genes are TRBV27 and TRBJ2-1; 8 nucleotides line up with TRBD2. The CDR3 consists of 14 residues. CDR1 and CDR2 (germline): MNHEY, SMNVEV (reference sequence).

This sequence joins TRBV7-2 and TRBJ2-3; a possible D gene is TRBD1 (6 bases). V lost 4 bases and J lost 0, with 11 bases in between. The V gene's germline CDR1 is SGHTA and CDR2 FQGNSA. The CDR3 has 15 residues. The CDR3: CASSSWTVSTDTQYF. Written as DNA, the CDR3 is TGTGCCAGCAGCTCTTGGACAGTTAGCACAGATACGCAGTATTTT.

The rearrangement uses TRBV9 and TRBJ2-1; the match to TRBD1 covers 8 bases. J lost 4 bases, V lost 4 bases, and 4 bases had no gene match. CDR3 length: 14 residues. The V gene's germline CDR1 is SGDLS and CDR2 YYNGEE. CDR3 amino acids: CASSNQGAYNEQFF. CDR3 bases: TGTGCCAGCAGCAACCAGGGGGCTTACAATGAGCAGTTCTTC. The full variable domain, in which reference TRBV9 and TRBJ2-1 provide the parts outside the CDR3, is DSGVTQTPKHLITATGQRVTLRCSPRSGDLSVYWYQQSLDQGLQFLIQYYNGEERAKGNILERFSAQQFPDLHSELNLSSLELGDSALYFCASSNQGAYNEQFFGPGTRLTVL.

This clone was counted a few times. The chain uses TRBV21-1 and TRBJ2-7; TRBD2, the table's D call, was not compared with the DNA. TRBV21-1 is tagged as a pseudogene. The CDR3 is 16 amino acids. CDR3: CASSKATSGKIYEQYF. The CDR3 DNA reads as TGTGCCAGCAGCAAAGCGACTAGCGGTAAGATATACGAGCAGTACTTC.

V and J are TRBV5-1 and TRBJ1-6, with TRBD1 matching over 8 bases. The CDR3 loop spans 17 amino acids. Per germline, CDR1 SGHRS and CDR2 YFSETQ. The ends lost 1 base at V and 10 bases at J; junction bases unmatched: 13. The DNA of the CDR3 is TGCGCCAGCAGCTTGTTCGTCAGTGACAGGGGAAGGTCACCCCTCCACTTT. It translates to CASSLFVSDRGRSPLHF.

V is TRBV7-9 and J is TRBJ2-1; tentative D call: TRBD1 (6 bases). The V end lost 3 bases, the J end lost 8 bases, and 14 bases lay between the germline ends. Germline V CDR1 and CDR2: SEHNR, FQNEAQ (reference sequence). The CDR3 runs 14 residues. The CDR3 DNA reads TGTGCCAGCAGCTTGGAGATTTCAGGGGATGAGCAGTTCTTC. Encoded protein: CASSLEISGDEQFF.

The chain couples TRBV5-6 to TRBJ1-6; the match to TRBD1 covers 11 bases. With 8 bases clipped from V and 6 bases from J, the junction kept 7 bases outside the gene matches. CDR3 length: 15 amino acids. Looked up from germline, CDR1 is SGHDT and CDR2 is YYEEEE. CDR3 nucleotide sequence: TGTGCCAGTCAGGACAGGGGGCTCGGTAATTCACCCCTCCACTTT. Translated: CASQDRGLGNSPLHF.

CDR3 coding DNA: TGTGCCAGCTCACCCAGACAGACAGATACGCAGTATTTT. This gives the protein CASSPRQTDTQYF. This chain uses TRBV18 with TRBJ2-3; TRBD1 might be the D (5 bases). The CDR3 sequence is 13 residues long. The germline V and J ends were trimmed by 3 bases and 3 bases, with 7 bases remaining between them. The germline gives CDR1 KGHSH, CDR2 LQKENI.

The rearrangement links TRBV14 to TRBJ1-4, with unresolved D. CDR1 and CDR2 (germline): SGHDN, FVKESK. V was clipped by 0 bases and J by 7 bases, with 12 bases between them. CDR3 size: 15 residues. This CDR3 is CASSQDIAGREKLFF. The CDR3 coding sequence is TGTGCCAGCAGCCAAGATATAGCAGGTCGTGAAAAACTGTTTTTT.

The chain joins TRBV24-1 to TRBJ1-1; 11 bases fit TRBD1. The J segment lost 5 bases and the V segment lost 2 bases, leaving 3 bases of the junction unmatched. Germline lookup yields CDR1 KGHDR and CDR2 SFDVKD. CDR3 length: 15 residues. The CDR3 DNA follows: TGTGCCACCAGTGATTCCCGGGACAGGGGGACTGAAGCTTTCTTT. The encoded protein is CATSDSRDRGTEAFF.